The sample holds many counts of the clone carrying this T cell receptor (beta chain). Its antigen is still unknown. The entry originates in a study of T cells after yellow fever vaccination. Whole-study context: Preparing low-cell-number fractions relied on SMART-Seq v4 Ultra Low Input. Points from the study as a whole: Booster samples showed a return of most primary-vaccination clones (around 96% CD4, around 88% CD8). Contaminants from the bulk population, in the form of abundant clonotypes, could be found in FACS-sorted repertoires. A small proportion of clonotypes was detected in both the CD4 and CD8 compartments.

From the 5' RACE reads, TCRdb called clonotypes with MiXCR, one entry per CDR3 protein. The sample lists 65,000 to 70,000 distinct CDR3 sequences, around 5% occurring once. The sequencing used CD4+ T cells sorted from PBMCs, collected less than 16 days after the first yellow fever vaccination. This receptor was obtained from a man between 18 and 35 years old who received the YFV17D yellow fever vaccine.

This chain's CDR3 is CASSQEGGTNTGELFF. The CDR3 nucleotides read TGTGCCAGCAGCCAAGAGGGCGGGACGAACACCGGGGAGCTGTTTTTT. V gene TRBV4-2 combines with J gene TRBJ2-2; possible D gene TRBD2, 6 bases. CDR1 is LGHNA, CDR2 YNFKEQ, per germline. Trimming cost V 0 bases and J 0 bases, with 8 bases left between them. The CDR3 extends over 16 amino acids.